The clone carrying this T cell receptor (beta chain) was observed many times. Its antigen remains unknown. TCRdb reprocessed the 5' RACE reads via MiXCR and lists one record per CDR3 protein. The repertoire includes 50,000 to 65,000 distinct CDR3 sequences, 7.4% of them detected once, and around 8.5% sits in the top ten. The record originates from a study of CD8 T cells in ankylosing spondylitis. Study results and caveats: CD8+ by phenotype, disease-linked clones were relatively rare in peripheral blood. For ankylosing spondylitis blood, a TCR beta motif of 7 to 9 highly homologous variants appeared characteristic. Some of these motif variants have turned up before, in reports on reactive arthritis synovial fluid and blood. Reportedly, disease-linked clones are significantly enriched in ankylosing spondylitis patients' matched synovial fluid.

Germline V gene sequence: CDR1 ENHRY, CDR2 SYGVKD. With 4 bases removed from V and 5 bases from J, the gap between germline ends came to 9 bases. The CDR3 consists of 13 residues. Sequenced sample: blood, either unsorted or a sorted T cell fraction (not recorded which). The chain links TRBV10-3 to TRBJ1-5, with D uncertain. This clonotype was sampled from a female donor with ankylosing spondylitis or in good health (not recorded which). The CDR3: CAISVSVDQPQHF. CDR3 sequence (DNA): TGTGCCATCAGTGTTTCGGTGGATCAGCCCCAGCATTTT.